The 21 T cell receptor beta chains below were found in one sample sequenced in a study of blood T cells in healthy people across ages. PCR was performed a second time for about 7 to 12 cycles using a sample-barcoded 5' primer and a J-beta primer mix. TCRdb analysed the 5' RACE reads with MiXCR anew, one entry per CDR3 protein. The table has some 640,000 distinct CDR3 sequences, around 31% seen once. The source material was blood. The receptor source for this set is a woman of 80 years or more in good health.

V is TRBV29-1 and J is TRBJ1-1; D is unresolved. V lost 7 bases and J lost 1, with 10 bases in between. CDR1 is SQVTM and CDR2 is ANQGSEA in the germline V gene. This CDR3 comprises 12 residues. For the CDR3, the DNA is TGCAGCGGCTCTATGAGGAACACTGAAGCTTTCTTT. It encodes CSGSMRNTEAFF.

This clonotype came up many times. J is TRBJ1-2 and V is TRBV20-1, with a tentative D call TRBD1 (5 bases). V was pared by 8 bases and J by 2 bases, with 18 bases between. Germline CDR1 reads DFQATT; CDR2 reads SNEGSKA (reference sequence). The CDR3 covers 14 residues. The CDR3, as DNA: TGCAGTCACTACGGACGGGGGTGGAACTATGGCTACACCTTC. It translates to CSHYGRGWNYGYTF.

This chain uses TRBV21-1 with TRBJ2-6. TRBV21-1 is flagged as a pseudogene. The length of the CDR3 is 15 residues. The CDR3 sequence is CASSKLEPGANVLTF. The CDR3 nucleotides read TGTGCCAGCAGCAAGTTAGAGCCTGGGGCCAACGTCCTGACTTTC.

The rearrangement uses TRBV6-5 and TRBJ1-1; a possible D gene is TRBD1 (6 bases). V was trimmed by 7 bases and J by 6 bases, leaving 18 bases between them. Germline V CDR1 and CDR2: MNHEY, SVGAGI. The CDR3 length is 14 residues. CDR3 DNA sequence: TGTGCCAGCACCCTATTGGGGGCTGGGGCTGAAGCTTTCTTT. Encoded protein: CASTLLGAGAEAFF.

The J gene is TRBJ1-1, the V gene TRBV25-1; D ambiguous. Per germline, CDR1 MGHDK and CDR2 SYGVNS. CDR3 length: 14 amino acids. Trimming shortened V by 6 bases and J by 1 base, and 12 bases separated the two germline ends. Here the CDR3 reads CASRATPRNTEAFF. The CDR3 DNA follows: TGTGCCAGCAGAGCGACCCCCCGGAACACTGAAGCTTTCTTT. The full variable domain, completed using reference TRBV25-1 and TRBJ1-1, is EADIYQTPRYLVIGTGKKITLECSQTMGHDKMYWYQQDPGMELHLIHYSYGVNSTEKGDLSSESTVSRIRTEHFPLTLESARPSHTSQYLCASRATPRNTEAFFGQGTRLTVV.

This clonotype has ten or more counts. The CDR3 region has the DNA TGCAGTCCCAGGGGCCGAGACCCCGGCTATGGCTACACCTTC. Encoded protein: CSPRGRDPGYGYTF. This chain connects TRBV20-1 to TRBJ1-2, with a possible D match to TRBD1 (6 bases). Looked up from germline, CDR1 is DFQATT and CDR2 is SNEGSKA (reference sequence). This CDR3 contains 14 residues. Deletions cut 8 bases from V and 4 bases from J, with 20 bases between.

The V call is TRBV11-2, the J call TRBJ1-1; the match to TRBD1 covers 10 bases. The CDR3 runs to 16 residues. Germline assignment: CDR1 SGHAT and CDR2 FQNNGV. Trimming cost V 5 bases and J 4 bases; bases outside gene matches: 10. The CDR3 protein is CASSLRQGAVGTEAFF. For the CDR3, the DNA is TGTGCCAGCAGCCTTAGACAGGGGGCTGTAGGCACTGAAGCTTTCTTT.

This clonotype was observed many times. The chain employs TRBV5-6 and TRBJ1-1; D not certain. With 4 bases removed from V and 1 base from J, the gap between germline ends came to 11 bases. Germline CDR1 reads SGHDT; CDR2 reads YYEEEE. The CDR3 is 14 residues long. CDR3 nucleotides: TGTGCCAGCAGCAATCGACAACGGAACACTGAAGCTTTCTTT. This encodes CASSNRQRNTEAFF.

This clonotype was detected only a few times. The V and J genes are TRBV18 and TRBJ2-5, with no clear D. V gave up 4 bases and J gave up 11 bases, with 20 bases separating them. The CDR3 is made up of 14 amino acids. Germline V gene data show CDR1 as KGHSH and CDR2 as LQKENI. CDR3: CASSLISESFEQYF. As DNA, the CDR3 is TGTGCCAGCTCACTCATTTCCGAGTCTTTTGAGCAGTACTTC.

This clonotype has ten or more counts. The V call is TRBV7-9, the J call TRBJ1-6; weak D call: TRBD1 (6 bases). The CDR3 consists of 17 residues. Germline assignment: CDR1 SEHNR and CDR2 FQNEAQ (reference sequence). Trimming removed 5 bases from V and 5 bases from J, with 19 bases in between. CDR3 bases: TGTGCCAGCAGCCACCGGACAGATCTGGGGGATAATTCACCCCTCCACTTT. Amino acids: CASSHRTDLGDNSPLHF.

Comments on this clonotype: Compared with germline, one end of the junction differs, possibly owing to a read error. The rearrangement uses TRBV4-3 and TRBJ1-4; D call uncertain. The CDR3 is 18 residues long. Per germline, CDR1 LGHNA and CDR2 YSLEER. Here the CDR3 reads CARSQDLQVNPTPEKLFF. CDR3 DNA sequence: TGCGCCAGGAGCCAAGATCTTCAGGTTAATCCGACCCCTGAAAAACTGTTTTTT.

This clonotype was detected only a few times. This chain joins TRBV20-1 and TRBJ1-5; weak D call: TRBD1 (6 bases). CDR3 length equals 16 residues. V lost 4 bases and J lost 2, with 18 bases in between. Per germline, CDR1 DFQATT and CDR2 SNEGSKA (reference sequence). The CDR3 loop reads CSAKAGGGAGNQPQHF. In DNA form, the CDR3 reads TGCAGTGCTAAGGCCGGAGGGGGAGCGGGCAATCAGCCCCAGCATTTT.

The chain uses TRBV9 and TRBJ2-3, with D perhaps matching TRBD2 (7 bases). Germline lookup yields CDR1 SGDLS and CDR2 YYNGEE. With 0 bases removed from V and 3 bases from J, the gap between germline ends came to 17 bases. The CDR3 loop spans 17 amino acids. The CDR3 reads CASSVATRGGPTDTQYF. As DNA, the CDR3 is TGTGCCAGCAGCGTAGCTACTAGGGGGGGGCCGACAGATACGCAGTATTTT.

Regarding this clonotype: A read error is possible here, since a much larger clone lies one base away. The chain recombines TRBV20-1 with TRBJ2-5, with D perhaps TRBD1 (5 bases). Germline values: CDR1 DFQATT, CDR2 SNEGSKA (reference sequence). The CDR3 has 12 residues. CDR3 nucleotide sequence: TGCAGGGCTAGGGGTAGACGTGAGACCCAGTACTTC. Protein product: CRARGRRETQYF.

This rearrangement joins TRBV20-1 to TRBJ2-4; 8 bases fit TRBD2. The J call may be wrong; the DNA end is better matched by TRBJ2-7. Germline V gene data show CDR1 as DFQATT and CDR2 as SNEGSKA (reference sequence). The length of the CDR3 is 13 residues. The CDR3 coding sequence is TGCAGTGCTAGGCAGCGGGAGACCTACGAGCAGTACTTC. This translates into CSARQRETYEQYF.

This clonotype has a count of ten or more. The rearrangement links TRBV20-1 to TRBJ2-5; 8 bases are a match to TRBD2. V gave up 0 bases and J gave up 4 bases; unmatched junction bases: 4. The CDR3 runs to 14 residues. The germline gives CDR1 DFQATT, CDR2 SNEGSKA (reference sequence). CDR3 protein: CSARDAGGLETQYF. CDR3 nucleotide sequence: TGCAGTGCTAGAGATGCGGGGGGCCTAGAGACCCAGTACTTC.

This clonotype was seen only once. This chain connects TRBV20-1 to TRBJ2-7, with no clear D. The CDR3 is 11 residues long. Germline CDR1 reads DFQATT; CDR2 reads SNEGSKA (reference sequence). V was cut by 6 bases and J by 2 bases, with 8 bases left in between. Here the CDR3 reads CSAVIAYEQYF. For the CDR3, the DNA is TGCAGTGCGGTGATAGCCTACGAGCAGTACTTC.

V gene TRBV5-1 combines with J gene TRBJ2-3; D remains unclear. This CDR3 has 16 amino acids. Trimming cost V 6 bases and J 2 bases, with 19 bases left between them. The germline gives CDR1 SGHRS, CDR2 YFSETQ. CDR3 loop: CASNLGRLAITDTQYF. The CDR3 DNA follows: TGCGCCAGCAACCTGGGCCGATTGGCTATCACAGATACGCAGTATTTT.

There are many counts of this clonotype. The chain carries TRBV20-1 and TRBJ2-5, with 8 bases aligning to TRBD2. J lost 1 base, V lost 5 bases, and 9 bases had no gene match. This CDR3 is 15 amino acids long. CDR1 DFQATT and CDR2 SNEGSKA come from the germline V gene (reference sequence). The CDR3: CSAWPGGFGQETQYF. CDR3 coding DNA: TGCAGTGCTTGGCCGGGAGGGTTCGGCCAAGAGACCCAGTACTTC.

This clonotype appeared a few times. A much larger clone differs by one base, so this may be a read error. The rearrangement links TRBV7-2 to TRBJ1-4; D is uncertain. Germline CDR1 and CDR2: SGHTA and FQGNSA. The length of the CDR3 is 15 residues. The CDR3 spells CASSRSGLLDEKRFF. In DNA, the CDR3 is TGTGCCAGCAGTCGTTCCGGGTTGCTAGATGAAAAACGGTTTTTT.

This clonotype was recorded a few times. A single base separates this from a much larger clone, so it may be a read error. V is TRBV7-8 and J is TRBJ2-1, with D maybe TRBD2 (5 bases). The J call could be wrong; TRBJ2-7 is a better fit for the DNA end. The V gene's germline CDR1 is SGHVS and CDR2 FQNEAQ. The CDR3 is 15 amino acids. CDR3 DNA: TGTGCCAGCAGCTTAAGAAGCGGCTCCTACAATGAGCAGTACTTC. As protein: CASSLRSGSYNEQYF.